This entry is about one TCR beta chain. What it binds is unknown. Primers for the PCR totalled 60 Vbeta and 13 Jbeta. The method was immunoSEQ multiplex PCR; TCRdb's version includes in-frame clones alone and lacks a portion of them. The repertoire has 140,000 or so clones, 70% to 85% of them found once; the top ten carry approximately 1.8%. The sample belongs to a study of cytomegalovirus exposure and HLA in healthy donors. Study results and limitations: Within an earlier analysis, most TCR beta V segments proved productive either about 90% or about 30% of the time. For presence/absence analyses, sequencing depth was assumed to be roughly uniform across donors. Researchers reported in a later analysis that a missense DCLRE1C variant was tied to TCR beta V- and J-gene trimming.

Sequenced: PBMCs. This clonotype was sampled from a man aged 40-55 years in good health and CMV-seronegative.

The CDR3, as DNA: TGTGCCAGCAGCTTAGGAGGGAAGACATACCAAGAGACCCAGTACTTC. Translation: CASSLGGKTYQETQYF. The chain couples TRBV11-2 to TRBJ2-5; a weak D match, TRBD2 (5 bases). The CDR3 sequence is 16 residues long. Germline loops: CDR1 SGHAT, CDR2 FQNNGV. V lost 1 base, J lost 0 bases, and 12 bases lay in between.